Shown below are 24 T cell receptor beta chains from a single sample sequenced in a study of identical twins. TCRdb re-derived calls from the 5' RACE reads in MiXCR, one entry per CDR3 protein. The profile shows 1.5 million to 2 million distinct CDR3 sequences, less than 35% of them singletons. The sample consisted of cord blood. All receptors derive from a newborn girl in good health.

Turning to this clonotype: A clone one base away is much larger, so this may be a read error. V usage is TRBV7-2 and J usage is TRBJ2-4; possible D gene TRBD1, 6 bases. The CDR3 loop spans 16 amino acids. CDR1 SGHTA and CDR2 FQGNSA come from the germline V gene. CDR3 bases: TGTGCCAGCAGCTTCCGAGATTTGGGGGACAAAAACATTCAGTGCTTC. Protein sequence: CASSFRDLGDKNIQCF.

This clonotype was detected only a few times. The chain employs TRBV20-1 and TRBJ1-1, with unresolved D. This CDR3 has 11 residues. CDR1 is DFQATT, CDR2 SNEGSKA, per germline (reference sequence). V lost 8 bases and J 4 bases, leaving 11 bases between the germline ends. In DNA, the CDR3 is TGCAGTTTTTTCTATGGCACTGAAGCTTTCTTT. Translated, it gives CSFFYGTEAFF.

The rearrangement joins TRBV25-1 to TRBJ2-3, with TRBD1 matching 7 bases. Unmatched junction bases numbered 8, after V lost 4 bases and J lost 4 bases. The CDR3 spans 15 residues. The germline gives CDR1 MGHDK, CDR2 SYGVNS. CDR3 in DNA: TGTGCCAGCAGTGCTACAGGGGATGGACCAGATACGCAGTATTTT. Amino acids: CASSATGDGPDTQYF.

Only a few counts were recorded for this clonotype. The chain is built from TRBV27 and TRBJ2-7; 9 bases are a match to TRBD1. CDR1 MNHEY and CDR2 SMNVEV come from the germline V gene (reference sequence). V was pared by 5 bases and J by 0 bases, with 8 bases of the junction left unmatched. The CDR3 runs 16 residues. The CDR3 DNA reads as TGTGCCAGCAGTCGTCCTCCGGGACAGGGCTCCTACGAGCAGTACTTC. Translation gives CASSRPPGQGSYEQYF.

This clonotype appeared a few times. The CDR3 DNA sequence: TGTGCCAGCAGCCGAGGGACTAGCCAAGAGACCCAGTACTTC. Protein: CASSRGTSQETQYF. The chain is built from TRBV4-2 and TRBJ2-5; 8 nucleotides agree with TRBD2. Germline V gene data show CDR1 as LGHNA and CDR2 as YNFKEQ. Germline trimming cut 4 bases from V and 1 base from J; bases unmatched to any gene: 2. The CDR3 has 14 residues.

J is TRBJ1-5 and V is TRBV6-1; D is possibly TRBD1 (6 bases). The V end lost 4 bases, the J end lost 0 bases, and 19 bases lay between the germline ends. CDR1 MNHNS and CDR2 SASEGT come from the germline V gene. The CDR3 has 18 residues. In DNA form, the CDR3 reads TGTGCCAGCAGTGCACAAAGGGGGTGGAGGGATAGCAATCAGCCCCAGCATTTT. This gives the protein CASSAQRGWRDSNQPQHF.

The chain employs TRBV28 and TRBJ1-4, with D hard to call. The germline V gene encodes CDR1 MDHEN and CDR2 SYDVKM. Trimming left V 9 bases short and J 8 bases short, with 13 bases between. The CDR3 consists of 12 residues. The CDR3 region has the DNA TGTGCCAGGCCCTTACGGGAGGAAAAACTGTTTTTT. This gives the protein CARPLREEKLFF.

This clonotype was counted ten times or more. The V and J genes are TRBV5-1 and TRBJ2-3; no definite D call. Trimming removed 4 bases from V and 3 bases from J, with 6 bases in between. The length of the CDR3 is 12 residues. Germline V gene lookup returns CDR1 SGHRS and CDR2 YFSETQ. In DNA, the CDR3 is TGCGCCAGCAGCCAGATGACAGATACGCAGTATTTT. It is translated as CASSQMTDTQYF.

This clonotype was detected only a few times. V gene TRBV5-8 combines with J gene TRBJ1-4; D is possibly TRBD1 (5 bases). Per germline, CDR1 SGHTS and CDR2 YDEGEE. The CDR3 is 17 residues long. Trimming stripped 1 base from V and 4 bases from J, with 17 bases between. The CDR3 sequence is CASSLTGREEGNEKLFF. CDR3 coding DNA: TGTGCCAGCAGCTTGACTGGCAGGGAGGAGGGTAATGAAAAACTGTTTTTT.

This clonotype has only a few counts. This rearrangement joins TRBV20-1 to TRBJ2-5; 13 bases agree with TRBD2. With 1 base clipped from V and 12 bases from J, the junction kept 14 bases outside the gene matches. The CDR3 loop spans 16 amino acids. Germline V lookup: CDR1 DFQATT, CDR2 SNEGSKA (reference sequence). For the CDR3, the DNA is TGCAGTGCTAGAGTAATGGGACTAGCGGGACATAAGGGGGAGTACTTC. As protein: CSARVMGLAGHKGEYF.

This clonotype was seen a handful of times. The rearrangement joins TRBV6-1 to TRBJ2-3, with TRBD1 identical over 9 bases. There are 17 residues in the CDR3. V dropped 6 bases and J dropped 0; count of bases not matched to a gene: 10. Germline values: CDR1 MNHNS, CDR2 SASEGT. The CDR3 sequence: CASRSRDRADSTDTQYF. As DNA, the CDR3 is TGTGCCAGCAGGTCCCGGGACAGGGCTGATAGCACAGATACGCAGTATTTT.

The gene calls are TRBV7-2 and TRBJ1-4; possible D gene TRBD1, 6 bases. The germline gives CDR1 SGHTA, CDR2 FQGNSA. V was pared by 2 bases and J by 5 bases, with 12 bases between. CDR3 length equals 15 residues. Written as DNA, the CDR3 is TGTGCCAGCAGCTTAACGGGGACACCCAATGAAAAACTGTTTTTT. Protein product: CASSLTGTPNEKLFF.

The V call is TRBV25-1, the J call TRBJ2-1; D possibly corresponds to TRBD1 (5 bases). Germline values: CDR1 MGHDK, CDR2 SYGVNS. CDR3 size: 16 residues. Trimming took off 3 bases at V and 2 bases at J, with 14 bases between the two ends. CDR3: CASSDPRVGAYNEQFF. The CDR3 DNA is TGTGCCAGCAGTGATCCCAGGGTAGGGGCCTACAATGAGCAGTTCTTC.

This clonotype has only a few counts. The chain carries TRBV19 and TRBJ2-7; D might be TRBD2 (5 bases). V lost 4 bases to trimming and J lost 7 bases, with 8 bases between them. Germline CDR1 LNHDA, CDR2 SQIVND (reference sequence). The CDR3 is made up of 11 amino acids. As DNA, the CDR3 is TGTGCCAGTAGTAGAGGGTTGGAGCAGTACTTC. Encoded protein: CASSRGLEQYF.

The V call is TRBV4-2, the J call TRBJ2-1; D is possibly TRBD1 (5 bases). The CDR3 spans 15 residues. With 1 base removed from V and 7 bases from J, the gap between germline ends came to 14 bases. Germline CDR1 and CDR2: LGHNA and YNFKEQ. The CDR3 bases are TGTGCCAGCAGCCAAGGGTCGGCAGGGTCGAATGAGCAGTTCTTC. Protein product: CASSQGSAGSNEQFF.

The gene calls are TRBV24-1 and TRBJ2-5; perhaps TRBD1 as D (6 bases). This CDR3 is built from 14 residues. Looked up from germline, CDR1 is KGHDR and CDR2 is SFDVKD. Trimming removed 7 bases at V and 4 bases at J, with 15 bases between. The CDR3 region is CATSTGLDGETQYF. Here the CDR3 DNA reads TGTGCCACCAGCACAGGGCTTGACGGAGAGACCCAGTACTTC.

The chain carries TRBV7-2 and TRBJ2-5; TRBD2 agrees at 9 bases. The tail of the sequence fits TRBJ2-7 better, so the J call may be wrong. This CDR3 region has 14 residues. Germline V CDR1 and CDR2: SGHTA, FQGNSA. The CDR3, as DNA: TGTGCCAGCAGCTTAGATCGAGCGGGAGGCGAGCAGTACTTC. Its translation: CASSLDRAGGEQYF.

The chain couples TRBV15 to TRBJ2-5, with no clear D. The CDR3 covers 12 residues. With 1 base removed from V and 11 bases from J, the gap between germline ends came to 11 bases. Germline loops: CDR1 LNHNV, CDR2 YYDKDF (reference sequence). CDR3 amino acids: CATSRGAGEQYF. The CDR3 nucleotides are TGTGCCACCAGCAGAGGAGCTGGAGAGCAGTACTTC.

This clonotype has more than one count but fewer than ten. The chain recombines TRBV6-1 with TRBJ2-3; D not certain. This CDR3 comprises 12 residues. V lost 8 bases, J lost 6 bases, and 12 bases lay in between. Germline values: CDR1 MNHNS, CDR2 SASEGT. CDR3 region: CASGIRRDTQYF. The DNA of the CDR3 is TGTGCCAGCGGGATTCGGCGTGATACGCAGTATTTT.

V gene TRBV28 combines with J gene TRBJ1-2, with 7 bases lining up with TRBD1. With 6 bases clipped from V and 5 bases from J, the junction kept 18 bases outside the gene matches. Germline CDR1 MDHEN, CDR2 SYDVKM. The CDR3 length is 17 residues. The CDR3 DNA sequence: TGTGCCAGCAGCGCCGGGACAGCGGGTGTGGCCGAGTATGGCTACACCTTC. It codes for CASSAGTAGVAEYGYTF.

This chain links TRBV15 with TRBJ1-4, with 7 nucleotides matching TRBD1. V shed 3 bases and J 7 bases; nucleotides not matched to a gene: 5. This CDR3 comprises 14 residues. Germline V gene lookup returns CDR1 LNHNV and CDR2 YYDKDF (reference sequence). In nucleotides, the CDR3 is TGTGCCACCAGCAGCAACAGGGGTAGTGAAAAACTGTTTTTT. Its translation is CATSSNRGSEKLFF.

Remarks on this clonotype: A much larger clonotype is one base distant, so this may be a read error. This chain connects TRBV9 to TRBJ1-1; 7 positions agree with TRBD1. Per the germline V gene, CDR1 is SGDLS and CDR2 is YYNGEE. The CDR3 contains 14 residues. This chain's CDR3 is CAGSVGGMNTEAFF. CDR3 coding DNA: TGTGCCGGCAGCGTAGGGGGCATGAACACTGAAGCTTTCTTT.

This chain uses TRBV27 with TRBJ1-4; 10 nucleotides line up with TRBD1. Germline assignment: CDR1 MNHEY and CDR2 SMNVEV (reference sequence). V shed 3 bases, J shed 8 bases, and the junction held 3 bases outside the gene matches. The CDR3 runs to 14 residues. CDR3 region: CASSLVTGGEKLFF. Here the CDR3 DNA reads TGTGCCAGCAGTTTGGTGACAGGGGGCGAAAAACTGTTTTTT. Looking up the rest from reference TRBV27 and TRBJ1-4 gives the full variable domain: EAQVTQNPRYLITVTGKKLTVTCSQNMNHEYMSWYRQDPGLGLRQIYYSMNVEVTDKGDVPEGYKVSRKEKRNFPLILESPSPNQTSLYFCASSLVTGGEKLFFGSGTQLSVL.

The chain couples TRBV7-9 to TRBJ2-5; D might be TRBD2 (5 bases). Trimming shortened V by 5 bases and J by 2 bases, and 27 bases separated the two germline ends. The germline V gene encodes CDR1 SEHNR and CDR2 FQNEAQ (reference sequence). The CDR3 consists of 19 residues. The CDR3 loop reads CASSIRQPYREGLQETQYF. CDR3 in DNA: TGTGCCAGCAGCATACGGCAGCCGTACAGAGAGGGCCTTCAAGAGACCCAGTACTTC.